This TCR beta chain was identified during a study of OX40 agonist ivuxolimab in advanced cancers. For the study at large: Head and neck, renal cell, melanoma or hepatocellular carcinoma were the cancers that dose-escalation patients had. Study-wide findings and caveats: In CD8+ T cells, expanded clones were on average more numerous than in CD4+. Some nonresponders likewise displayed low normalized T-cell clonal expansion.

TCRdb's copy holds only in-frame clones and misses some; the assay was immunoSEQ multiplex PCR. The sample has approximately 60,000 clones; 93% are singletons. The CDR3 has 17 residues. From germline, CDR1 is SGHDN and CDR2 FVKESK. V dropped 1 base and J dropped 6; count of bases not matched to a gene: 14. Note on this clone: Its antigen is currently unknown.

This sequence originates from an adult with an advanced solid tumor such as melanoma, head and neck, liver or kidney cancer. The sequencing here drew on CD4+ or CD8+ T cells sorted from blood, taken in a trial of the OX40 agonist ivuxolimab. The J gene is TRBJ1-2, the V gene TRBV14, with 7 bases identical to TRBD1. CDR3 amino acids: CASSQASTGQDVNGYTF. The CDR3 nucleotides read TGTGCCAGCAGCCAAGCATCCACAGGACAGGACGTGAATGGCTACACCTTC.